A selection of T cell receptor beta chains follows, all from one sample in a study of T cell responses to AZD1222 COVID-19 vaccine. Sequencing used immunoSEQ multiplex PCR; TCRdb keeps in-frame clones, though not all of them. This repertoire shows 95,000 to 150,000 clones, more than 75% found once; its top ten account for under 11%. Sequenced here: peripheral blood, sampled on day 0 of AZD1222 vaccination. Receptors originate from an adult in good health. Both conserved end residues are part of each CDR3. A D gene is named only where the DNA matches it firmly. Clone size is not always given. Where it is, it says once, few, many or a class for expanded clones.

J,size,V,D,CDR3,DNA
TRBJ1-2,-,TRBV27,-,CASSPRPSNYGYTF,TGTGCCAGCAGTCCCCGGCCCTCTAACTATGGCTACACCTTC
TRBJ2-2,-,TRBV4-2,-,CASSQDSGSGELFF,TGTGCCAGCAGCCAAGACAGCGGATCCGGGGAGCTGTTTTTT
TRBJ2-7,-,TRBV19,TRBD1,CASSSLRQGYSYEQYF,TGTGCCAGTAGTTCCTTGCGACAGGGCTACTCCTACGAGCAGTACTTC
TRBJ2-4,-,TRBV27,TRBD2,CASSFSGRSKNIQYF,TGTGCCAGCAGTTTTAGCGGGAGGTCCAAAAACATTCAGTACTTC
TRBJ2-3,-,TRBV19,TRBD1,CASTHRTGKAGSTDTQYF,TGTGCCAGTACCCATAGGACAGGGAAAGCTGGCTCCACAGATACGCAGTATTTT
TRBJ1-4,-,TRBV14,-,CASSLVRGEKLFF,TGTGCCAGCAGTCTTGTCAGGGGAGAAAAACTGTTTTTT
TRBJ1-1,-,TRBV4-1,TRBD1,CASSQGASEAFF,TGCGCCAGCAGTCAGGGGGCCTCTGAAGCTTTCTTT
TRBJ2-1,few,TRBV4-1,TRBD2,CASSQGGLAGDLVDEQFF,TGCGCCAGCAGCCAAGGGGGACTAGCGGGAGATCTTGTGGATGAGCAGTTCTTC
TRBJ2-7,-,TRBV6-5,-,CASGNREPPRYEQYF,TGTGCCAGCGGGAACAGGGAGCCCCCCAGGTACGAGCAGTACTTC
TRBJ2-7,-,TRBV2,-,CASRGYEQYF,TGTGCCAGCAGGGGTTACGAGCAGTACTTC
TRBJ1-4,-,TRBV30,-,CAWSSRLNEKLFF,TGTGCCTGGAGTTCCCGACTCAATGAAAAACTGTTTTTT
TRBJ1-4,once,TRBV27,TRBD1,CASSLQGAANEKLFF,TGTGCCAGCAGCCTACAGGGGGCCGCTAATGAAAAACTGTTTTTT
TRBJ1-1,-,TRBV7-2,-,CASSLGPRNTEAFF,TGTGCCAGCAGCCTGGGACCGAGGAACACTGAAGCTTTCTTT
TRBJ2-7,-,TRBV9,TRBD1,CASSEDRGGNEQYF,TGTGCCAGCAGCGAGGACAGGGGTGGTAACGAGCAGTACTTC